The 5 T cell receptor beta chains reported below all come from one sample, sequenced in a study of beta chain features in type 1 diabetes (dated by TCRdb to between 2018 and 2020). The library was generated by the immunoSEQ multiplex PCR assay. All of the isolated RNA was reverse transcribed with the High Capacity cDNA Reverse Transcription Kit, so expressed TCRB transcripts were sequenced. TCRdb took this table from immuneACCESS and kept in-frame rearrangements with V and J called. Such tables lack part of the clones; where checked against another copy, unresolved V genes explain under half of the gap, and the rest is unexplained. This sample gives about 290,000 clones in total; approximately 8% of them show up just once. The ten largest clones add up to about 0.93% of the sample. The sequenced sample consisted of central memory CD4+ T cells from blood. The receptors come from a woman between 18 and 29 years old in good health.

V and J are TRBV4-3 and TRBJ1-2; D unresolved. Germline V gene lookup returns CDR1 LGHNA and CDR2 YSLEER. Trimming stripped 0 bases from V and 3 bases from J, with 11 bases between. The CDR3 is 15 amino acids. The CDR3 DNA sequence: TGCGCCAGCAGCCAAGACGAGCGGGGTTACTATGGCTACACCTTC. Translated: CASSQDERGYYGYTF.

The J gene is TRBJ1-2, the V gene TRBV28; D not resolved. This CDR3 region has 13 residues. CDR1 is MDHEN and CDR2 is SYDVKM in the germline V gene. The V end was cut by 6 bases, the J end by 2 bases, with 10 bases between. CDR3 residues: CASRKANNYGYTF. In DNA form, the CDR3 reads TGTGCCAGCAGAAAGGCGAACAACTATGGCTACACCTTC.

This clone occurred a few times. The genes are TRBV30 and TRBJ1-2; TRBD1 is a possible D gene (6 bases). CDR3 length equals 12 residues. CDR1 is GTSNPN, CDR2 SVGIG, per germline (reference sequence). Trimming shortened V by 5 bases and J by 1 base, and 8 bases separated the two germline ends. CDR3 in amino acids: CAWGQNNYGYTF. In DNA form, the CDR3 reads TGTGCCTGGGGACAGAATAACTATGGCTACACCTTC.

This chain uses TRBV6-1 with TRBJ2-1; 7 bases are shared with TRBD1. J was trimmed by 4 bases and V by 0 bases; bases with no gene match: 3. Germline V lookup: CDR1 MNHNS, CDR2 SASEGT. The CDR3 is 15 amino acids. Written as DNA, the CDR3 is TGTGCCAGCAGTGAAGCTGGGACAGCTTACAATGAGCAGTTCTTC. Its protein product is CASSEAGTAYNEQFF.

This clone has a count of ten or more. The chain uses TRBV10-3 and TRBJ2-2, with TRBD2 as a possible D gene (6 bases). The CDR3 sequence is 12 residues long. The germline gives CDR1 ENHRY, CDR2 SYGVKD. V was pared by 11 bases and J by 0 bases, with 7 bases between. The CDR3 loop reads CAAGPNTGELFF. Here the CDR3 DNA reads TGTGCCGCGGGACCGAACACCGGGGAGCTGTTTTTT.